This T cell receptor beta chain is from a study of blood T cell repertoires in COVID-19. Study background: Sites across the United States, Italy and Spain contributed samples from acute and convalescent COVID-19. T cells, B-cell-depleted T cells, or PBMCs provided the cDNA or gDNA that served as material.

Clones were read by immunoSEQ multiplex PCR, and TCRdb kept only the in-frame ones, dropping some. The data contain about 130,000 clones, about 87% of them singletons. The CDR3 contains 13 residues. The germline gives CDR1 SGHKS, CDR2 YYEKEE (reference sequence). Trimming stripped 0 bases from V and 8 bases from J, with 9 bases between. The sequenced material came from peripheral blood. The chain couples TRBV5-5 to TRBJ1-3; D unresolved. The receptor was derived from a man in his fifties with acute or convalescent COVID-19. The CDR3 DNA sequence: TGTGCCAGCAGCTTGGTCTACCGGGACACCATATATTTT. It codes for CASSLVYRDTIYF.